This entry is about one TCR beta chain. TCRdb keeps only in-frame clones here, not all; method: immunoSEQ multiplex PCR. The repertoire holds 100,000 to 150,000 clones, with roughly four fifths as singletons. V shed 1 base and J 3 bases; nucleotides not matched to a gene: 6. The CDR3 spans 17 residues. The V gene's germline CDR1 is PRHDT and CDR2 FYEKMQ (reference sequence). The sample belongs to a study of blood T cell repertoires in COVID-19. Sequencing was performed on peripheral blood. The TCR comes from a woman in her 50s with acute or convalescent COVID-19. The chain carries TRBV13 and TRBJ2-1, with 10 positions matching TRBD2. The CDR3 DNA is TGTGCCAGCAGCTTAGCGGAAGCGGGAGGGGTCTACAATGAGCAGTTCTTC. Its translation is CASSLAEAGGVYNEQFF.